Listed below are T cell receptor beta chains from one sample, sequenced in a study of T cell repertoires in ileal Crohn's disease. Data came from immunoSEQ multiplex PCR; TCRdb stores just in-frame clones and leaves some out. The repertoire holds tens of thousands of clones, with 85% to 90% as singletons. The sample comprised ileal tissue. These receptors all stem from an adult with Crohn's disease. The CDR3 runs from the conserved cysteine through the conserved F or W. Fields, in order: D gene, V gene, clone size, J gene, CDR3 protein, CDR3 DNA. D genes are given only for firm matches. Rows may omit the clone size; those that give it use once, few, many or a size class.

>.|TRBV5-6|.|TRBJ1-1
CASSLAETRRGGRNTEAFF
TGTGCCAGCAGCTTGGCCGAGACAAGACGGGGCGGGAGGAACACTGAAGCTTTCTTT
>TRBD2|TRBV11-3|.|TRBJ2-5
CASSRQLAGDQTQYF
TGTGCCAGCAGCCGACAGCTCGCGGGAGACCAGACCCAGTACTTC
>.|TRBV14|few|TRBJ1-2
CASSQDTGYGYTF
TGTGCCAGCAGCCAGGACACGGGCTATGGCTACACCTTC
>TRBD1|TRBV4-3|.|TRBJ1-4
CASSQDLTTGQGKEKLFF
TGCGCCAGCAGCCAAGATCTTACTACGGGACAGGGCAAAGAAAAACTGTTTTTT
>.|TRBV7-6|.|TRBJ1-1
CASSFDRSVNTEAFF
TGTGCCAGCAGCTTTGACAGGTCCGTGAACACTGAAGCTTTCTTT
>.|TRBV29-1|.|TRBJ2-1
CSVEAITVTYNEQFF
TGCAGCGTCGAAGCCATTACGGTGACCTACAATGAGCAGTTCTTC
>.|TRBV28|.|TRBJ1-5
CASSSMDSLDQPQHF
TGTGCCAGCAGTTCGATGGACAGCTTAGATCAGCCCCAGCATTTT
>.|TRBV7-9|.|TRBJ1-1
CASSLSGGTEAFF
TGTGCCAGCAGCTTATCTGGAGGCACTGAAGCTTTCTTT
>.|TRBV30|medium-sized|TRBJ1-5
CAWSKKGIQPQHF
TGTGCCTGGAGTAAGAAGGGGATTCAGCCCCAGCATTTT
>.|TRBV4-2|.|TRBJ2-7
CASGQFEQYF
TGTGCCAGCGGACAGTTCGAGCAGTACTTC
>.|TRBV6-6|.|TRBJ1-1
CASRGGTEAFF
TGTGCCAGCAGGGGAGGGACTGAAGCTTTCTTT
>.|TRBV28|.|TRBJ1-2
CASSQTNYGYTF
TGTGCCAGCAGCCAAACAAACTATGGCTACACCTTC
>TRBD1|TRBV11-2|.|TRBJ1-4
CASSSNPSDRGRNEKLFF
TGTGCCAGCAGCTCCAATCCTTCTGACAGGGGGAGGAATGAAAAACTGTTTTTT
>TRBD2|TRBV19|.|TRBJ2-1
CASSAGAYNEQFF
TGTGCCAGTTCGGCGGGAGCCTACAATGAGCAGTTCTTC
>.|TRBV5-6|.|TRBJ1-3
CASSQAAAGPGNTIYF
TGTGCCAGCAGCCAGGCCGCGGCAGGGCCCGGAAACACCATATATTTT
>.|TRBV27|.|TRBJ2-5
CASSSSGSGTQYF
TGTGCCAGCAGTAGTTCTGGGAGTGGGACCCAGTACTTC
>.|TRBV6-6|.|TRBJ1-5
CASNGGASNQPQHF
TGTGCCAGCAACGGGGGGGCTAGCAATCAGCCCCAGCATTTT
>TRBD1|TRBV28|once|TRBJ2-3
CASISGGVEMRDTQYF
TGTGCCAGCATCTCAGGGGGCGTTGAGATGAGAGATACGCAGTATTTT
>.|TRBV27|.|TRBJ1-6
CASTQRSDSPLHF
TGTGCCAGCACCCAGAGGTCCGATTCACCCCTCCACTTT
>TRBD1|TRBV19|.|TRBJ1-5
CASSMETGAYQPQHF
TGTGCCAGTAGTATGGAGACAGGGGCGTATCAGCCCCAGCATTTT
>.|TRBV28|once|TRBJ2-4
CASSFRGGGNIQYF
TGTGCCAGCAGTTTCCGAGGGGGGGGAAACATTCAGTACTTC
>.|TRBV29-1|.|TRBJ2-5
CSVRTPQYQETQYF
TGCAGCGTTAGGACACCGCAGTACCAAGAGACCCAGTACTTC
>TRBD2|TRBV11-3|.|TRBJ2-3
CASSLGNSGSTDTQYF
TGTGCCAGCAGCTTAGGGAATAGCGGGAGCACAGATACGCAGTATTTT
>TRBD2|TRBV7-9|.|TRBJ2-2
CASSFVLAVTGELFF
TGTGCCAGCAGCTTTGTACTAGCGGTGACCGGGGAGCTGTTTTTT
>.|TRBV5-4|.|TRBJ1-1
CASSLKREINTEAFF
TGTGCCAGCAGCTTGAAGCGGGAGATAAACACTGAAGCTTTCTTT
>.|TRBV10-1|.|TRBJ2-3
CASSTRVTDTQYF
TGCGCCAGCAGTACGAGGGTAACAGATACGCAGTATTTT
>.|TRBV7-8|.|TRBJ1-1
CASSLGQGRSFF
TGTGCCAGCAGCTTAGGCCAGGGAAGATCTTTCTTT
>.|TRBV6-1|.|TRBJ1-6
CASRVEQGYSPLHF
TGTGCCAGCAGAGTGGAACAGGGATATTCACCCCTCCACTTT
>TRBD2|TRBV10-3|.|TRBJ2-1
CAISDFPTSERDNEQFF
TGTGCCATCAGTGATTTTCCGACTAGCGAGAGAGACAATGAGCAGTTCTTC
>.|TRBV23-1|.|TRBJ1-2
CASSQWGRAVGYTF
TGCGCCAGCAGTCAATGGGGGAGGGCGGTTGGCTACACCTTC